The 21 T cell receptor beta chains listed next were all sequenced from one sample in a study of T cells after yellow fever vaccination. Using its own MiXCR run on the 5' RACE reads, TCRdb lists one record per CDR3 protein. The repertoire includes a few hundred thousand distinct CDR3 sequences, more than 3% of them detected once, and about a quarter sits in the top ten. The sequencing used PBMCs, collected on the day of the yellow fever booster vaccination. The receptor source for this set is a man between 18 and 29 years old who received the YFV17D yellow fever vaccine.

The rearrangement uses TRBV24-1 and TRBJ2-3; D perhaps matches TRBD1 (6 bases). The germline V gene has CDR1 KGHDR and CDR2 SFDVKD. This CDR3 has 14 residues. The ends were cut back, 3 bases at V and 6 bases at J, with 12 bases in the middle. The CDR3 is CATSDPRGFDTQYF. CDR3 DNA: TGTGCCACCAGTGATCCGAGGGGGTTTGATACGCAGTATTTT.

This clonotype appeared many times. V and J are TRBV4-2 and TRBJ2-7; TRBD1 might be the D (6 bases). The CDR3 covers 14 residues. Germline CDR1 LGHNA, CDR2 YNFKEQ. Trimming cost V 2 bases and J 4 bases, with 12 bases left between them. The CDR3 DNA is TGTGCCAGCAGCCAAACCACGGACAGTTACGAGCAGTACTTC. It specifies CASSQTTDSYEQYF.

This clonotype was recorded many times. The chain couples TRBV27 to TRBJ2-1; TRBD2 matches at 9 bases. Per the germline V gene, CDR1 is MNHEY and CDR2 is SMNVEV (reference sequence). The junction had 6 bases not matched to a gene; V was cut back by 6 bases and J by 6 bases. The CDR3 covers 14 residues. CDR3 bases: TGTGCCAGCAGGCAGGGACTAGCAAGCAATGAGCAGTTCTTC. Translated, it gives CASRQGLASNEQFF.

In its sample, this clonotype was seen many times. This chain links TRBV11-3 with TRBJ2-2; D might be TRBD1 or TRBD2, each matching 5 bases. Germline-derived CDR1 and CDR2 are SGHNT and YENEEA. V was cut by 5 bases and J by 5 bases, with 12 bases left in between. The CDR3 spans 14 residues. In DNA form, the CDR3 reads TGTGCCAGCAGCCGAGGGGAAACTACCGGGGAGCTGTTTTTT. Translating gives CASSRGETTGELFF.

This clonotype has a count of ten or more. The rearrangement joins TRBV28 to TRBJ2-7, with 13 bases that match TRBD2. V shed 5 bases and J 2 bases; nucleotides not matched to a gene: 6. The CDR3 sequence is 16 residues long. Looked up from germline, CDR1 is MDHEN and CDR2 is SYDVKM. CDR3 amino acids: CASSPRLAGGPYEQYV. As DNA, the CDR3 is TGTGCCAGCAGTCCCCGACTAGCGGGGGGTCCCTACGAGCAGTACGTC.

This clonotype came up many times. This chain joins TRBV6-5 and TRBJ2-7; 7 nucleotides line up with TRBD2. Germline V gene lookup returns CDR1 MNHEY and CDR2 SVGAGI. Losses at the gene ends were 6 bases for V and 3 bases for J; bases not matched to a gene: 8. The CDR3 is 14 residues long. The CDR3 loop is CASSGVGGNYEQYF. In DNA, the CDR3 is TGTGCCAGCAGCGGGGTCGGGGGGAACTACGAGCAGTACTTC.

This sequence joins TRBV20-1 and TRBJ1-5; D unresolved. In germline, CDR1 is DFQATT, CDR2 SNEGSKA (reference sequence). The CDR3 covers 15 residues. The ends were cut back, 0 bases at V and 1 base at J, with 10 bases in the middle. CDR3 protein: CSARDPWHSNQPQHF. CDR3 in DNA: TGCAGTGCTAGAGATCCCTGGCACAGCAATCAGCCCCAGCATTTT.

By proportion, this clonotype is medium-sized. This rearrangement joins TRBV6-4 to TRBJ2-2; 8 bases map to TRBD2. CDR3 length: 14 residues. After removal of 2 bases from V and 4 bases from J, the junction contained 0 bases not matched to a gene. The germline V gene has CDR1 MRHNA and CDR2 SNTAGT. The CDR3 reads CASSDGTSTGELFF. The CDR3 DNA follows: TGTGCCAGCAGTGACGGGACTAGCACCGGGGAGCTGTTTTTT.

This clonotype has more than one count but fewer than ten. The V and J genes are TRBV9 and TRBJ1-1; 7 bases align to TRBD1. The CDR3 spans 16 residues. Germline V gene data show CDR1 as SGDLS and CDR2 as YYNGEE. The J segment lost 0 bases and the V segment lost 0 bases, leaving 5 bases of the junction unmatched. CDR3 residues: CASSVGTGTMNTEAFF. The CDR3 bases are TGTGCCAGCAGCGTAGGGACAGGAACAATGAACACTGAAGCTTTCTTT.

J is TRBJ1-1 and V is TRBV6-5; D not certain. Germline CDR1 MNHEY, CDR2 SVGAGI. CDR3 size: 15 residues. V was pared by 2 bases and J by 0 bases, with 10 bases between. DNA for the CDR3: TGTGCCAGCAGTTACGGTATCCCCATGAACACTGAAGCTTTCTTT. Translating it yields CASSYGIPMNTEAFF.

This clonotype was found many times. The genes are TRBV5-1 and TRBJ1-1, with 8 bases that match TRBD1. CDR3 length: 14 residues. Germline V gene data show CDR1 as SGHRS and CDR2 as YFSETQ. Unmatched junction bases numbered 2, after V lost 0 bases and J lost 4 bases. The CDR3: CASSLGTGPTEAFF. The CDR3 DNA reads as TGCGCCAGCAGCTTGGGGACAGGGCCCACTGAAGCTTTCTTT. Based on the CDR3 plus reference TRBV5-1 and TRBJ1-1, the full variable domain is KAGVTQTPRYLIKTRGQQVTLSCSPISGHRSVSWYQQTPGQGLQFLFEYFSETQRNKGNFPGRFSGRQFSNSRSEMNVSTLELGDSALYLCASSLGTGPTEAFFGQGTRLTVV.

At least ten counts were recorded for this clonotype. The gene calls are TRBV6-6 and TRBJ1-2; weak D call: TRBD1 (5 bases). The CDR3 has 14 residues. V dropped 5 bases and J dropped 4 bases, with 14 bases sitting between them. CDR1 is MNHNY and CDR2 is SVGAGI in the germline V gene (reference sequence). The CDR3 here is CASSNGAQGYGYTF. The CDR3 region has the DNA TGTGCCAGCAGTAACGGGGCCCAGGGCTATGGCTACACCTTC.

This clonotype appeared a few times. This chain connects TRBV10-3 to TRBJ1-4; no clear D. Germline values: CDR1 ENHRY, CDR2 SYGVKD. The CDR3 spans 17 residues. V lost 2 bases to trimming and J lost 0 bases, with 13 bases between them. The CDR3 loop is CAISEGRTTATNEKLFF. For the CDR3, the DNA is TGTGCCATCAGTGAGGGGCGGACGACCGCAACTAATGAAAAACTGTTTTTT.

This clonotype was seen many times. The chain joins TRBV9 to TRBJ2-7, with a possible D match to TRBD2 (7 bases). There are 15 residues in the CDR3. V gave up 3 bases and J gave up 5 bases, with 18 bases separating them. The germline CDR1 and CDR2 sequences are SGDLS and YYNGEE. For the CDR3, the DNA is TGTGCCAGCAGCGATCCTGAGGGGGGGACGGACGAGCAGTACTTC. Translation: CASSDPEGGTDEQYF.

This clonotype was recorded a few times. The rearrangement links TRBV11-2 to TRBJ2-2; 9 nucleotides match TRBD1. Germline values: CDR1 SGHAT, CDR2 FQNNGV. This CDR3 region has 16 residues. V lost 2 bases, J lost 3 bases, and 4 bases stayed unmatched. The CDR3 DNA reads as TGTGCCAGCAGCTTATATGGACAGGGGTACACCGGGGAGCTGTTTTTT. Its protein is CASSLYGQGYTGELFF.

This clonotype was recorded a few times. The gene calls are TRBV3-1 and TRBJ2-3; D is unresolved. CDR1 and CDR2 from the germline V gene are LGHDT and YNNKEL (reference sequence). V lost 1 base and J lost 3, with 5 bases in between. This CDR3 comprises 13 residues. CDR3 sequence reads: CASSQGNTDTQYF. The CDR3 region has the DNA TGTGCCAGCAGCCAAGGAAATACAGATACGCAGTATTTT.

V and J are TRBV5-6 and TRBJ1-2; 7 bases are a match to TRBD1. The germline V gene has CDR1 SGHDT and CDR2 YYEEEE. The CDR3 is 15 amino acids. V gave up 3 bases and J gave up 4 bases; unmatched junction bases: 9. The DNA of the CDR3 is TGTGCCAGCAGCTCGCCCGGACAGGCTAGCTATGGCTACACCTTC. Translation gives CASSSPGQASYGYTF.

This clonotype was counted between two and nine times. This CDR3 is CASSSGETTTNEKLFF. CDR3 bases: TGTGCCAGCAGCTCGGGAGAGACCACAACTAATGAAAAACTGTTTTTT. V and J are TRBV5-6 and TRBJ1-4; D is unclear. Germline CDR1 and CDR2: SGHDT and YYEEEE. V was clipped by 3 bases and J by 0 bases, with 12 bases between them. The CDR3 spans 16 residues.

This clonotype was seen ten or more times. This rearrangement joins TRBV7-6 to TRBJ2-7; possibly TRBD1 for D (5 bases). Germline assignment: CDR1 SGHVS and CDR2 FNYEAQ. The CDR3 consists of 16 residues. Trimming cost V 0 bases and J 0 bases, with 12 bases left between them. The CDR3 coding sequence is TGTGCCAGCAGCTTAGCGGGGCCTGGTGTCTCCTACGAGCAGTACGTC. This translates into CASSLAGPGVSYEQYV.

This clonotype was recorded at least ten times. The chain carries TRBV4-1 and TRBJ2-7, with D possibly called TRBD1 or TRBD2 (5 bases each). The germline gives CDR1 MGHRA, CDR2 YSYEKL. V gave up 4 bases and J gave up 3 bases, with 16 bases separating them. This CDR3 has 15 amino acids. As DNA, the CDR3 is TGCGCCAGCAGCCTAAGACGGGACGGCAACTACGAGCAGTACTTC. Its protein is CASSLRRDGNYEQYF.

This clonotype was detected only a few times. The chain combines TRBV20-1 with TRBJ2-2; D tentatively fits TRBD1 or TRBD2 (6 bases each). This CDR3 comprises 14 residues. V gave up 6 bases and J gave up 7 bases, with 18 bases separating them. Germline assignment: CDR1 DFQATT and CDR2 SNEGSKA (reference sequence). CDR3 amino acids: CSALGGRQGGELFF. The DNA for the CDR3 is TGCAGTGCCCTTGGGGGGCGCCAGGGCGGGGAGCTGTTTTTT.